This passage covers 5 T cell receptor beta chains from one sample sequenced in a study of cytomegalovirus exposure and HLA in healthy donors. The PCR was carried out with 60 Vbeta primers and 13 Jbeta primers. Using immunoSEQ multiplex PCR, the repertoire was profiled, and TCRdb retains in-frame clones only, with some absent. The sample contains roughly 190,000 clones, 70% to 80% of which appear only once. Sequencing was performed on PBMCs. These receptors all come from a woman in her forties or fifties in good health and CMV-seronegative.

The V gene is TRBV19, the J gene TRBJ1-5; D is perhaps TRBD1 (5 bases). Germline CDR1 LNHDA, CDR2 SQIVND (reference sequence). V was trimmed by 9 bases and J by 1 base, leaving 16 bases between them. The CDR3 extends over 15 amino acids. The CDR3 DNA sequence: TGTGCCAGCCTACCTGGGGGGGGAAGCAATCAGCCCCAGCATTTT. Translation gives CASLPGGGSNQPQHF. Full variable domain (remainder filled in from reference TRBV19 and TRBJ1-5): DGGITQSPKYLFRKEGQNVTLSCEQNLNHDAMYWYRQDPGQGLRLIYYSQIVNDFQKGDIAEGYSVSREKKESFPLTVTSAQKNPTAFYLCASLPGGGSNQPQHFGDGTRLSIL.

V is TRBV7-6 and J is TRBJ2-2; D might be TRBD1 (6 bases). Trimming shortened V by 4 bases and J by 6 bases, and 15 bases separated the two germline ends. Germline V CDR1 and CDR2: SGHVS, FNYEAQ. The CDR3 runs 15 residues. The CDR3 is CASSWGQRNAGELFF. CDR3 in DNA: TGTGCCAGCAGCTGGGGACAAAGAAACGCCGGGGAGCTGTTTTTT.

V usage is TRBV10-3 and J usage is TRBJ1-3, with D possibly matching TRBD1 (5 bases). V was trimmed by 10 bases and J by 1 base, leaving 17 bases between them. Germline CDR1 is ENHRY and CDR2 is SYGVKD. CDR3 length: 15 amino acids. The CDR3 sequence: CATTDSLSSGNTIYF. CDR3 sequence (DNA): TGTGCCACCACCGACAGCCTCTCGTCTGGAAACACCATATATTTT.

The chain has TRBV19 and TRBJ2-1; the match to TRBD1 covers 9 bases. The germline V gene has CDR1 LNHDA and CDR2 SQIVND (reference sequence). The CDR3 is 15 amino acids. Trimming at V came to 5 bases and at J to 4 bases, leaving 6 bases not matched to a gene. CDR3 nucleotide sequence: TGTGCCAGTAGTGACCGGGACAGGGATTACAATGAGCAGTTCTTC. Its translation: CASSDRDRDYNEQFF.

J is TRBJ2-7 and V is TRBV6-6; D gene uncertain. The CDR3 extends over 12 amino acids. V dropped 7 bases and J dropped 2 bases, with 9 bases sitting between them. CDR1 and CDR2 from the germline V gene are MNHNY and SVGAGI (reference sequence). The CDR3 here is CASTPEPYEQYF. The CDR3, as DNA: TGTGCCAGCACCCCCGAGCCCTACGAGCAGTACTTC.